These 15 T cell receptor beta chains came from one sample sequenced in a study of response to subunit inactivated influenza vaccine. MiXCR was run by TCRdb on the RT-PCR reads, yielding one entry per CDR3 protein. This repertoire shows fewer than 400,000 distinct CDR3 sequences, roughly 22% found once; its top ten account for about a tenth. This sample comprised PBMCs from blood, obtained about 19 months after vaccination. These receptor sequences come from a man aged 45-69 years who received an inactivated influenza vaccine.

This clonotype occurred a few times. The chain is built from TRBV7-2 and TRBJ2-5; 7 bases align to TRBD1. The V segment lost 5 bases and the J segment 2 bases; nucleotides outside the gene matches: 11. The CDR3 extends over 16 amino acids. CDR1 is SGHTA, CDR2 FQGNSA, per germline. In DNA form, the CDR3 reads TGTGCCAGCAGCGTGGGAATTACAGGGGTTCAAGAGACCCAGTACTTC. It is translated as CASSVGITGVQETQYF.

This clonotype was observed at least ten times. The gene calls are TRBV3-1 and TRBJ2-2; possible D gene TRBD1, 5 bases. Germline assignment: CDR1 LGHDT and CDR2 YNNKEL (reference sequence). V lost 0 bases and J lost 4, with 9 bases in between. The CDR3 length is 15 residues. Here the CDR3 reads CASSQELRATGELFF. The CDR3 DNA reads as TGTGCCAGCAGCCAAGAGCTCAGGGCCACCGGGGAGCTGTTTTTT.

The V gene is TRBV20-1, the J gene TRBJ1-5; no firm D call. The V gene's germline CDR1 is DFQATT and CDR2 SNEGSKA (reference sequence). With 2 bases removed from V and 1 base from J, the gap between germline ends came to 6 bases. This CDR3 spans 13 amino acids. The CDR3: CSARKQSNQPQHF. In DNA, the CDR3 is TGCAGTGCTAGAAAACAAAGCAATCAGCCCCAGCATTTT.

The V gene is TRBV20-1, the J gene TRBJ1-1; D gene uncertain. With 8 bases removed from V and 6 bases from J, the gap between germline ends came to 4 bases. Germline CDR1 is DFQATT and CDR2 is SNEGSKA (reference sequence). The CDR3 contains 8 residues. The CDR3 sequence: CSSPEAFF. CDR3 in DNA: TGCAGTTCTCCTGAAGCTTTCTTT.

The V call is TRBV12-3 or TRBV12-4, the J call TRBJ1-3; no firm D call. V gave up 7 bases and J gave up 0 bases, with 10 bases separating them. The CDR3 totals 14 residues. In DNA form, the CDR3 reads TGTGCCAGCACCCTAGTAAGCTCTGGAAACACCATATATTTT. Translation: CASTLVSSGNTIYF.

This sequence joins TRBV7-2 and TRBJ2-3; the D is unclear. Per the germline V gene, CDR1 is SGHTA and CDR2 is FQGNSA. The CDR3 extends over 13 amino acids. The V and J ends lost 4 bases and 0 bases respectively, with 5 bases between them. CDR3 DNA sequence: TGTGCCAGCAGCTCCGCAAGCACAGATACGCAGTATTTT. It codes for CASSSASTDTQYF.

There are a few counts of this clonotype. The V gene is TRBV4-2, the J gene TRBJ1-2, with 7 bases lining up with TRBD1. CDR3 length: 16 residues. V dropped 1 base and J dropped 7; count of bases not matched to a gene: 12. Per germline, CDR1 LGHNA and CDR2 YNFKEQ. The chain's CDR3 is CASSQVGGQGGSGYTF. CDR3 bases: TGTGCCAGCAGCCAAGTGGGGGGGCAGGGGGGATCTGGCTACACCTTC.

This chain joins TRBV12-3 or TRBV12-4 and TRBJ2-5, with D unresolved. The CDR3 runs 13 residues. The V gene lost 6 bases and the J gene lost 5 bases, with 13 bases spanning the gap. The CDR3 loop reads CASRRRNGETQYF. CDR3 coding DNA: TGTGCCAGCAGGCGTCGGAATGGGGAGACCCAGTACTTC.

Ten or more counts support this clonotype. The genes are TRBV4-1 and TRBJ1-5; D not resolved. V was pared by 0 bases and J by 0 bases, with 9 bases between. This CDR3 contains 16 residues. Germline CDR1 and CDR2: MGHRA and YSYEKL. Here the CDR3 reads CASSQDPGHSNQPQHF. The CDR3 DNA reads TGCGCCAGCAGCCAAGATCCAGGTCATAGCAATCAGCCCCAGCATTTT.

The J gene is TRBJ1-2, the V gene TRBV12-3 or TRBV12-4, with D maybe TRBD1 (5 bases). V lost 6 bases, J lost 5 bases, and 16 bases lay in between. This CDR3 spans 14 amino acids. The CDR3 spells CASSRGRDGYGYTF. CDR3 bases: TGTGCCAGCAGCCGCGGCAGGGATGGATATGGCTACACCTTC.

This chain connects TRBV20-1 to TRBJ1-3; 8 bases map to TRBD1. This CDR3 contains 14 residues. Germline loops: CDR1 DFQATT, CDR2 SNEGSKA (reference sequence). CDR3 DNA: TGCAGCCTCCTCGACAGGGGTGCTGGAAACACCATATATTTT. It is translated as CSLLDRGAGNTIYF.

This clonotype was seen more than once but under ten times. The chain joins TRBV7-9 to TRBJ1-5; 9 nucleotides line up with TRBD1. Losses at the gene ends were 3 bases for V and 4 bases for J; bases not matched to a gene: 7. Germline V gives CDR1 SEHNR, CDR2 FQNEAQ (reference sequence). This CDR3 is 16 amino acids long. CDR3: CASSLGTGNKNQPQHF. The DNA for the CDR3 is TGTGCCAGCAGCTTGGGGACAGGGAATAAGAATCAGCCCCAGCATTTT. Based on the CDR3 plus reference TRBV7-9 and TRBJ1-5, the full variable domain is DTGVSQNPRHKITKRGQNVTFRCDPISEHNRLYWYRQTLGQGPEFLTYFQNEAQLEKSRLLSDRFSAERPKGSFSTLEIQRTEQGDSAMYLCASSLGTGNKNQPQHFGDGTRLSIL.

The J gene is TRBJ1-1, the V gene TRBV10-3; TRBD1 matches at 7 bases. Germline trimming cut 6 bases from V and 2 bases from J; bases unmatched to any gene: 6. The germline V gene has CDR1 ENHRY and CDR2 SYGVKD. This CDR3 is 14 amino acids long. The CDR3 DNA sequence: TGTGCCATCAGCAAACAGGGGATCAACACTGAAGCTTTCTTT. It codes for CAISKQGINTEAFF.

The chain carries TRBV18 and TRBJ1-5; tentatively, D is TRBD1 (5 bases). The CDR3 runs to 15 residues. Trimming cost V 6 bases and J 2 bases, with 14 bases left between them. CDR1 and CDR2 (germline): KGHSH, LQKENI. The CDR3 region has the DNA TGTGCCAGCTCGTCAGGGCGGTCGGGCAATCAGCCCCAGCATTTT. This gives the protein CASSSGRSGNQPQHF.

The gene calls are TRBV6-1 and TRBJ1-1; no firm D call. Trimming removed 6 bases at V and 1 base at J, with 9 bases between. The CDR3 has 13 amino acids. From germline, CDR1 is MNHNS and CDR2 SASEGT. CDR3 nucleotide sequence: TGTGCCAGCAGCTCCCAACCGAACACTGAAGCTTTCTTT. Encoded protein: CASSSQPNTEAFF.